There are a few counts of the clone carrying this T cell receptor beta chain. Its antigen remains unidentified. The sample comes from a study of cytomegalovirus exposure and HLA in healthy donors. Study as a whole: Within the Caucasian-associated ancestry cluster were approximately 77% of the 398 genotyped donors.

Use of 60 Vbeta and 13 Jbeta primers characterized the PCR. Method: immunoSEQ multiplex PCR; TCRdb's copy keeps in-frame clones and lacks some. The profile shows 150,000 to 200,000 clones, about 72% of them singletons. Study outcomes and limitations: Trimming of TCR beta V- and J-genes showed a link, identified in a later analysis, to a missense DCLRE1C variant. Many donors carried some public TCRs, although rarity characterized most TCR sequences. Later on, an analysis tied approximately 17,000 TCR beta sequences to HLA alleles at 0.05 false discovery rate.

The germline V gene encodes CDR1 SGHDT and CDR2 YYEEEE. The CDR3 runs 16 residues. The trim removed 4 bases at V and 4 bases at J, leaving 8 bases unmatched. What was sequenced was PBMCs. This sequence was found in a man aged 55-75 years in good health and CMV-seronegative. The gene calls are TRBV5-6 and TRBJ2-1, with 10 nucleotides matching TRBD2. DNA for the CDR3: TGTGCCAGCAGCACCGCGGGGACTAGCGCTTACAATGAGCAGTTCTTC. Translation: CASSTAGTSAYNEQFF.